What follows are 14 T cell receptor beta chains derived from one specimen sequenced in a study of control samples from healthy donors and cancer patients (TCRdb year 2020). To prepare the library, the immunoSEQ multiplex PCR assay was applied. TCRdb stores this immuneACCESS table with in-frame sequences only. Part of the clones is absent; in the studies checked, under half of the shortfall reflects unresolved V genes, and no reason is known for the rest. For this sample there are over 45,000 clones; over 85% appear just once. Together, the top ten hold 0.7% to 0.85% of the sample. Sequencing was carried out using PBMCs. The receptors were gathered from a man in his thirties or forties with colorectal cancer.

V and J are TRBV6-1 and TRBJ1-2; D is unclear. V lost 0 bases and J lost 13, with 12 bases in between. The CDR3 has 12 amino acids. The V gene's germline CDR1 is MNHNS and CDR2 SASEGT. The CDR3 here is CASSEALFKGTF. CDR3 coding DNA: TGTGCCAGCAGTGAAGCGCTGTTCAAGGGCACCTTC.

This rearrangement joins TRBV2 to TRBJ1-1; TRBD1 matches 9 bases. Looked up from germline, CDR1 is SNHLY and CDR2 is FYNNEI. The CDR3 length is 14 residues. The V segment lost 8 bases and the J segment 7 bases; nucleotides outside the gene matches: 11. CDR3 nucleotides: TGTGCCAGCCGAAGGACAGGGGAAGTATATGAAGCTTTCTTT. This encodes CASRRTGEVYEAFF.

V gene TRBV24-1 combines with J gene TRBJ1-6; 7 bases map to TRBD1. This CDR3 has 14 amino acids. Germline V lookup: CDR1 KGHDR, CDR2 SFDVKD. The J segment lost 7 bases and the V segment lost 9 bases, leaving 8 bases of the junction unmatched. CDR3 coding DNA: TGTGCCACCTCGCCTACAGGGGACAATTCACCCCTCCACTTT. Its translation: CATSPTGDNSPLHF.

The rearrangement links TRBV18 to TRBJ2-2, with unresolved D. V was pared by 4 bases and J by 3 bases, with 12 bases between. CDR3 length equals 15 residues. CDR1 KGHSH and CDR2 LQKENI come from the germline V gene. CDR3: CASSRARSYTGELFF. CDR3 coding DNA: TGTGCCAGCTCACGGGCCCGAAGCTACACCGGGGAGCTGTTTTTT.

The V gene is TRBV4-1, the J gene TRBJ2-3; tentative D call: TRBD2 (6 bases). The V end was cut by 1 base, the J end by 1 base, with 12 bases between. Germline V lookup: CDR1 MGHRA, CDR2 YSYEKL. This CDR3 has 16 amino acids. The CDR3 nucleotides are TGCGCCAGCAGCCAAGGGGACTTACAGCGCACAGATACGCAGTATTTT. Its protein is CASSQGDLQRTDTQYF.

The chain links TRBV19 to TRBJ1-6; no clear D gene. Trimming took off 2 bases at V and 7 bases at J, with 3 bases between the two ends. The CDR3 length is 12 residues. CDR1 is LNHDA and CDR2 is SQIVND in the germline V gene (reference sequence). CDR3 region: CASSIRNSPLHF. The CDR3 DNA sequence: TGTGCCAGTAGTATAAGGAATTCACCCCTCCACTTT.

The gene calls are TRBV19 and TRBJ2-1, with TRBD2 matching over 13 bases. The germline V gene encodes CDR1 LNHDA and CDR2 SQIVND (reference sequence). The CDR3 has 17 amino acids. V was clipped by 5 bases and J by 7 bases; unmatched bases: 11. CDR3 bases: TGTGCCAGTAGTCACCGACTACTAGCGGGGGGGCTTAATGAGCAGTTCTTC. Residues: CASSHRLLAGGLNEQFF.

Worth noting for this clone: The junction departs from the called germline gene at one end, perhaps through a read error. The rearrangement links TRBV7-7 to TRBJ2-2; D call uncertain. Germline V CDR1 and CDR2: SSHAT, FNYEAQ (reference sequence). The CDR3 contains 13 residues. Here the CDR3 DNA reads TGTGCTAGCAGCTTAGACGTCACCGGGGAGCTGTTTTTT. This encodes CASSLDVTGELFF.

The sample holds a few counts of this clone. The V and J genes are TRBV2 and TRBJ2-7; D unclear. Germline values: CDR1 SNHLY, CDR2 FYNNEI. The CDR3 sequence is 15 residues long. V shed 4 bases and J shed 0 bases, with 13 bases lying between them. The CDR3, as DNA: TGTGCCAGCAGTGGCGAGGTTTCGAGCTCCTACGAGCAGTACTTC. It yields the protein CASSGEVSSSYEQYF.

This chain connects TRBV30 to TRBJ1-2, with D uncertain. Germline values: CDR1 GTSNPN, CDR2 SVGIG (reference sequence). Trimming stripped 0 bases from V and 3 bases from J, with 8 bases between. The CDR3 totals 13 residues. The CDR3 sequence is CAWSVHSDYGYTF. The CDR3, as DNA: TGTGCCTGGAGTGTCCACAGCGACTATGGCTACACCTTC.

This chain uses TRBV5-1 with TRBJ1-5; 8 bases line up with TRBD1. This CDR3 comprises 15 residues. With V trimmed by 1 base and J by 1 base, 1 base remained unmatched. The germline gives CDR1 SGHRS, CDR2 YFSETQ. This CDR3 is CASSLTGGSNQPQHF. The CDR3 coding sequence is TGCGCCAGCAGCTTGACAGGGGGGAGCAATCAGCCCCAGCATTTT.

The gene calls are TRBV3-1 (or the pseudogene TRBV3-2) and TRBJ2-5; 9 bases are a match to TRBD1. V dropped 4 bases and J dropped 5; count of bases not matched to a gene: 5. CDR1 and CDR2 from the germline V gene are LGHDT and YNNKEL (reference sequence). This CDR3 spans 14 amino acids. The CDR3 DNA sequence: TGTGCCAGCAGCCGGACAGGGGTGTACGAGACCCAGTACTTC. Translating gives CASSRTGVYETQYF.

Comment on this clone: The junction departs from germline at one end; a sequencing error may be responsible. CDR3 amino acids: CASSPQGSEQYF. CDR3 nucleotides: TGTGCCAGCTCCCCACAGGGGAGCGAGCAGTACTTC. The V gene is TRBV18, the J gene TRBJ2-7, with TRBD1 matching over 7 bases. Germline loops: CDR1 KGHSH, CDR2 LQKENI. The CDR3 extends over 12 amino acids.

The rearrangement joins TRBV24-1 to TRBJ2-1, with D perhaps matching TRBD1 (6 bases). Trimming took 8 bases from V and 5 from J, leaving 12 bases between them. This CDR3 has 13 amino acids. CDR1 and CDR2 from the germline V gene are KGHDR and SFDVKD. The CDR3 bases are TGTGCCACCACGCAGGGGAACCACAATGAGCAGTTCTTC. This sequence encodes CATTQGNHNEQFF.